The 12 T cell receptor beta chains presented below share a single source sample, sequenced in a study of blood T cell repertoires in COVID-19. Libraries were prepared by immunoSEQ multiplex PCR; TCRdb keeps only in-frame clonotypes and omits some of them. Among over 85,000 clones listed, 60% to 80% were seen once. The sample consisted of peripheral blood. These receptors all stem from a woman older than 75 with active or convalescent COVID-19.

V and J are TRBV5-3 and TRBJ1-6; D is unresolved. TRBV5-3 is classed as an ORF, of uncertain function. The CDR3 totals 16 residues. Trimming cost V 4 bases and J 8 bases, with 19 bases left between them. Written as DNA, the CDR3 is TGTGCCAGAAGCGTGCTTAAGTTCAAGCCTGATTCACCCCTCCACTTT. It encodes CARSVLKFKPDSPLHF.

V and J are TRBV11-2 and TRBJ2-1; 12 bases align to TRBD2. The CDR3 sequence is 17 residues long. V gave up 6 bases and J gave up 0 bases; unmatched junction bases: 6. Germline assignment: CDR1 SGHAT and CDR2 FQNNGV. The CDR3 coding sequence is TGTGCCAGCAGAGGACTAGCGGGACGTTACTCCTACAATGAGCAGTTCTTC. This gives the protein CASRGLAGRYSYNEQFF.

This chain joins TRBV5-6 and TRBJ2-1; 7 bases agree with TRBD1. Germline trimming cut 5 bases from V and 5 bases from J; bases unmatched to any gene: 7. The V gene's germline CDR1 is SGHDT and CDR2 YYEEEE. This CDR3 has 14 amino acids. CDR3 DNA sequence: TGTGCCAGCAGTCTGACCGGGACAGACAATGAGCAGTTCTTC. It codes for CASSLTGTDNEQFF.

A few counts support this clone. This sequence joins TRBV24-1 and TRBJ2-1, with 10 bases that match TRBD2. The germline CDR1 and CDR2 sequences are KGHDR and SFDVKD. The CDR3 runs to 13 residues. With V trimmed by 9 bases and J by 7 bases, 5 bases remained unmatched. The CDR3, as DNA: TGTGCCACCGGGCTAGCGGGAGTTAATGAGCAGTTCTTC. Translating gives CATGLAGVNEQFF.

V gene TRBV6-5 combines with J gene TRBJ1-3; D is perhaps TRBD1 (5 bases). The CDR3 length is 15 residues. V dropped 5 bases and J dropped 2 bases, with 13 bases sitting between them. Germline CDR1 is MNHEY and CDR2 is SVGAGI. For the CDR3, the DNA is TGTGCCAGCAGTAGACCGGGGGGGGCTGGAAACACCATATATTTT. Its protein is CASSRPGGAGNTIYF.

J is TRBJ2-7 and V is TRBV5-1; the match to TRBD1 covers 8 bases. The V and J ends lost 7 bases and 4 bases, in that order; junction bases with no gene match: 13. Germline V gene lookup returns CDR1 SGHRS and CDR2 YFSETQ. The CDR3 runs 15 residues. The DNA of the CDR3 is TGCGCCAGCCGGGCCCAGGGGGCGATTGTTTACGAGCAGTACTTC. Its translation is CASRAQGAIVYEQYF. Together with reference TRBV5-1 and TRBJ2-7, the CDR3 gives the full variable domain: KAGVTQTPRYLIKTRGQQVTLSCSPISGHRSVSWYQQTPGQGLQFLFEYFSETQRNKGNFPGRFSGRQFSNSRSEMNVSTLELGDSALYLCASRAQGAIVYEQYFGPGTRLTVT.

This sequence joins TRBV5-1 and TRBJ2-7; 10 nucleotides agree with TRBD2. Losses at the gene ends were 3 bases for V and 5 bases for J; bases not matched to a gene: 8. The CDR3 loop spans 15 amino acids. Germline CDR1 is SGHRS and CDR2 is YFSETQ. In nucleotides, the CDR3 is TGCGCCAGCAGCTGGACCGGACTAGCGGAAAACGAGCAGTACTTC. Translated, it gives CASSWTGLAENEQYF. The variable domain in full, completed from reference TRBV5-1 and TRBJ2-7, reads KAGVTQTPRYLIKTRGQQVTLSCSPISGHRSVSWYQQTPGQGLQFLFEYFSETQRNKGNFPGRFSGRQFSNSRSEMNVSTLELGDSALYLCASSWTGLAENEQYFGPGTRLTVT.

Here the CDR3 reads CASSLIAGEADEQFF. The CDR3 coding sequence is TGTGCCAGCAGTTTGATAGCGGGAGAAGCGGATGAGCAGTTCTTC. This chain joins TRBV27 and TRBJ2-1, with 9 bases matching TRBD2. This CDR3 is built from 15 residues. Germline V CDR1 and CDR2: MNHEY, SMNVEV (reference sequence). With 3 bases clipped from V and 8 bases from J, the junction kept 8 bases outside the gene matches.

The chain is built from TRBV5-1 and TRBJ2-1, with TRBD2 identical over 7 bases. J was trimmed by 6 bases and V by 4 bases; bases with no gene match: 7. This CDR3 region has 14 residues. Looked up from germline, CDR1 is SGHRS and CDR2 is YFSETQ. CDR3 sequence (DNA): TGCGCCAGCAGCGTAGGGGAGGGTCTCAATGAGCAGTTCTTC. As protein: CASSVGEGLNEQFF.

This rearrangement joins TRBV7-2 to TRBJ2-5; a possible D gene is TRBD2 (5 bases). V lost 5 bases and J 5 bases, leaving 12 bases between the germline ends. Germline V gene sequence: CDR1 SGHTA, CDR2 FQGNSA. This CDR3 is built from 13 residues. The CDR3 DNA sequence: TGTGCCAGCAGCCCCGGCGGGTCCGAGACCCAGTACTTC. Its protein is CASSPGGSETQYF. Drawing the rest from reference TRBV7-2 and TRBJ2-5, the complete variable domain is GAGVSQSPSNKVTEKGKDVELRCDPISGHTALYWYRQSLGQGLEFLIYFQGNSAPDKSGLPSDRFSAERTGGSVSTLTIQRTQQEDSAVYLCASSPGGSETQYFGPGTRLLVL.

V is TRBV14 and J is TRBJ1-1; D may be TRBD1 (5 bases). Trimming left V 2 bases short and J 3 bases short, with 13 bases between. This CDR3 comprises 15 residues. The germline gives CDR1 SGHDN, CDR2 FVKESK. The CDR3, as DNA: TGTGCCAGCAGCCAACCGGCAGGGATCTACACTGAAGCTTTCTTT. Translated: CASSQPAGIYTEAFF.

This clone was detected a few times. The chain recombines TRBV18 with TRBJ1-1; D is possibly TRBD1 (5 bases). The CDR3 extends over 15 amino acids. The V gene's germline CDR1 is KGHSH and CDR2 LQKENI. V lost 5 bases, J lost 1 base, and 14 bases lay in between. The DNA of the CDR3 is TGTGCCAGCTCAAGATTAGGGGATGCGAACACTGAAGCTTTCTTT. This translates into CASSRLGDANTEAFF.